This TCR beta chain emerged from a study of blood T cell repertoires in COVID-19. Study context: Spain, Italy and the United States supplied samples that represented acute and convalescent COVID-19. The cDNA or gDNA used as material had been derived from T cells, B-cell-depleted T cells, or PBMCs.

The V segment lost 1 base and the J segment 3 bases; nucleotides outside the gene matches: 6. CDR1 is MDHEN, CDR2 SYDVKM, per germline. The CDR3 contains 16 residues. In the original analysis: Reference gene primer amplification in the assay estimated nucleated cell counts. The assay was immunoSEQ multiplex PCR, and TCRdb's table has in-frame clones only and misses some. The D gene and trimming were derived from the DNA, and the V and J assignments and clone size from that table. The repertoire holds 200,000 to 250,000 clones, with 88% as singletons. The material sequenced was peripheral blood. This clonotype was obtained from a woman between 55 and 75 years old with acute or convalescent COVID-19. The chain uses TRBV28 and TRBJ1-5, with 7 bases identical to TRBD1. The CDR3 coding sequence is TGTGCCAGCAGTTTATTCAGAGGGGGCAACAATCAGCCCCAGCATTTT. Translating gives CASSLFRGGNNQPQHF. The complete variable domain, with remaining parts taken from reference TRBV28 and TRBJ1-5, reads DVKVTQSSRYLVKRTGEKVFLECVQDMDHENMFWYRQDPGLGLRLIYFSYDVKMKEKGDIPEGYSVSREKKERFSLILESASTNQTSMYLCASSLFRGGNNQPQHFGDGTRLSIL.